This T cell receptor (beta chain) was found in a study of shared clonotypes between healthy human individuals. General study results and limits: Clonotypes that were shared across a few donors made up roughly 5.2% of naive CD4 clonotypes. Generation probability values for non-shared clonotypes were lower than those for clonotypes shared by all four donors.

Naive CD4+ cells were CD45RA-selected; the remaining cells were memory. CDR3 length: 14 residues. Germline V CDR1 and CDR2: KGHSH, LQKENI. V was shortened by 3 bases and J by 4 bases, with 12 bases between the two germline ends. Details on this clone: What it binds is not known.

The assay was immunoSEQ multiplex PCR, and TCRdb's table has in-frame clones only and misses some. Here the sample spans approximately 700,000 clones, around 73% being singletons. The TCR comes from a woman in her 30s in good health. The rearrangement joins TRBV18 to TRBJ1-2; no reliable D call. Sequenced: memory CD4+ T cells sorted from blood. Subset indicated: CD45RA-negative fraction. The CDR3: CASSPGTAGYGYTF. CDR3 sequence (DNA): TGTGCCAGCTCACCGGGAACAGCTGGCTATGGCTACACCTTC.